The 28 T cell receptor beta chains given below trace back to one sample, sequenced in a study of type 1 and type 2 diabetes patients (dated by TCRdb to the mid-2010s). For sequencing, an Illumina MiSeq was employed. For TCRbeta CDR3 amplification, the template was genomic DNA taken from the sorted T cell subsets. The TCRbeta CDR3 region was amplified by multiplex PCR using 30 forward and 13 reverse primers. TCRdb applied fastp at Q25 and MiXCR to the public reads, then kept only in-frame beta chains. Merged by CDR3 protein, the rows form single entries marked with the most common genes and DNA. This sample holds around 300,000 distinct CDR3 sequences; over 45% were observed only once. Together, the top ten hold around 13% of the sample. Sequencing was done on a sample of peripheral blood mononuclear cells (PBMCs). Receptors were obtained from a man aged 18 to 35 with type 2 diabetes.

This chain connects TRBV20-1 to TRBJ2-7; 9 positions agree with TRBD2. The CDR3 covers 14 residues. Per the germline V gene, CDR1 is DFQATT and CDR2 is SNEGSKA (reference sequence). The J segment lost 7 bases and the V segment lost 6 bases, leaving 13 bases of the junction unmatched. The CDR3 region is CSAEPTSGLREQYF. The CDR3 coding sequence is TGCAGTGCAGAACCGACTAGCGGCTTACGAGAGCAGTACTTC.

The rearrangement links TRBV7-6 to TRBJ2-2; D is unresolved. The germline V gene has CDR1 SGHVS and CDR2 FNYEAQ. The CDR3 has 13 residues. Trimming cost V 5 bases and J 4 bases, with 8 bases left between them. In nucleotides, the CDR3 is TGTGCCAGCAGCCCCCGGCCCACCGGGGAGCTGTTTTTT. This gives the protein CASSPRPTGELFF.

On this clonotype itself: Being one base from a much bigger clone, this may be a read error. The gene calls are TRBV12-3 or TRBV12-4 and TRBJ2-7; TRBD1 might be the D (5 bases). The CDR3 extends over 17 amino acids. The DNA for the CDR3 is TGTGCCAGCAGTGACCCCCCCGTACACCCTTGGGGCTACGGGCAGTACTTC. Protein: CASSDPPVHPWGYGQYF.

This chain connects TRBV11-3 to TRBJ2-4; D may be TRBD2 (5 bases). CDR1 and CDR2 (germline): SGHNT, YENEEA. Trimming stripped 8 bases from V and 14 bases from J, with 16 bases between. The length of the CDR3 is 11 residues. This CDR3 reads CASGSEWAEYF. CDR3 in DNA: TGTGCCAGCGGGAGCGAGTGGGCTGAGTACTTC.

The chain couples TRBV7-2 to TRBJ2-3; 7 bases are shared with TRBD2. In germline, CDR1 is SGHTA, CDR2 FQGNSA. Losses at the gene ends were 0 bases for V and 2 bases for J; bases not matched to a gene: 5. CDR3 length: 16 residues. CDR3 coding DNA: TGTGCCAGCAGCTTAGCGCGGAGCGGGGCCACAGATACGCAGTATTTT. Translated, it gives CASSLARSGATDTQYF.

In its sample, this clonotype was seen a few times. The chain joins TRBV20-1 to TRBJ2-7; 10 nucleotides align to TRBD2. Per germline, CDR1 DFQATT and CDR2 SNEGSKA (reference sequence). The length of the CDR3 is 14 residues. With 7 bases clipped from V and 0 bases from J, the junction kept 6 bases outside the gene matches. CDR3 residues: CSGGLADSSYEQYF. Here the CDR3 DNA reads TGCAGTGGTGGACTAGCGGACAGCTCCTACGAGCAGTACTTC.

This chain connects TRBV24-1 to TRBJ2-7; tentatively, D is TRBD1 (5 bases). From germline, CDR1 is KGHDR and CDR2 SFDVKD. This CDR3 region has 14 residues. The ends were cut back, 3 bases at V and 0 bases at J, with 8 bases in the middle. Here the CDR3 DNA reads TGTGCCACCAGTGATGCAGGGAACTCCTACGAGCAGTACTTC. Amino acids: CATSDAGNSYEQYF.

There are a few counts of this clonotype. The junction shows a germline mismatch at one end, possibly a read error. V and J are TRBV5-1 and TRBJ2-7; D not certain. The CDR3 contains 13 residues. Germline CDR1 and CDR2: SGHRS and YFSETQ. The CDR3 DNA reads TGTGCCAGCAGCTTAGACCCCCCGTACGGGCAGTACTTC. Translated, it gives CASSLDPPYGQYF.

The chain couples TRBV5-1 to TRBJ2-7; possibly TRBD1 for D (5 bases). The V gene's germline CDR1 is SGHRS and CDR2 YFSETQ. The V end lost 0 bases, the J end lost 1 base, and 8 bases lay between the germline ends. CDR3 length: 14 amino acids. In DNA form, the CDR3 reads TGCGCCAGCAGCTTGGAGCAGGGTTCCTACGAGCAGTACTTC. Amino acids: CASSLEQGSYEQYF.

This clonotype was observed a handful of times. V and J are TRBV7-2 and TRBJ2-7; 7 bases fit TRBD2. Germline CDR1 and CDR2: SGHTA and FQGNSA. The CDR3 loop spans 15 amino acids. V lost 5 bases to trimming and J lost 7 bases; unmatched junction nucleotides: 14. In DNA form, the CDR3 reads TGTGCCAGCAGCCCTCGCCTCTCGGGAGGTGGAGAGCAGTACTTC. Protein: CASSPRLSGGGEQYF. The full variable domain, in which reference TRBV7-2 and TRBJ2-7 provide the parts outside the CDR3, is GAGVSQSPSNKVTEKGKDVELRCDPISGHTALYWYRQSLGQGLEFLIYFQGNSAPDKSGLPSDRFSAERTGGSVSTLTIQRTQQEDSAVYLCASSPRLSGGGEQYFGPGTRLTVT.

In this sample, this clonotype turned up a few times. One end of the junction varies from germline; a read error may be responsible. The chain carries TRBV7-7 and TRBJ2-1; 8 positions agree with TRBD1. The germline CDR1 and CDR2 sequences are SSHAT and FNYEAQ (reference sequence). The CDR3 runs 14 residues. CDR3 protein: CASSLRTGSNEQFF. The CDR3 nucleotides are TGTGCTAGCAGCTTAAGGACAGGGAGTAATGAGCAGTTCTTC.

The chain couples TRBV2 to TRBJ1-1; D unresolved. Germline values: CDR1 SNHLY, CDR2 FYNNEI. Deletions cut 0 bases from V and 1 base from J, with 12 bases between. This CDR3 has 16 amino acids. Here the CDR3 reads CASSEAFRQTNTEAFF. CDR3 coding DNA: TGTGCCAGCAGTGAAGCGTTCCGGCAGACGAACACTGAAGCTTTCTTT.

In its sample, this clonotype was seen once. The V gene is TRBV5-1, the J gene TRBJ2-2; 7 bases are a match to TRBD1. CDR1 is SGHRS, CDR2 YFSETQ, per germline. The CDR3 has 12 residues. With V trimmed by 5 bases and J by 6 bases, 1 base remained unmatched. The CDR3 sequence: CASRTGAGELFF. CDR3 coding DNA: TGCGCCAGCAGAACAGGGGCCGGGGAGCTGTTTTTT.

This clonotype has at least ten counts. The chain employs TRBV10-3 and TRBJ2-7; D gene ambiguous. Germline CDR1 and CDR2: ENHRY and SYGVKD. V dropped 0 bases and J dropped 4 bases, with 13 bases sitting between them. CDR3 length: 15 residues. The CDR3 is CAISESGSLPYEQYF. The CDR3 DNA reads TGTGCCATCAGTGAGTCTGGCTCCCTCCCGTACGAGCAGTACTTC.

This chain's CDR3 is CAVVRADNEQFF. CDR3 nucleotide sequence: TGTGCCGTCGTTCGTGCAGACAATGAGCAGTTCTTC. The J gene is TRBJ2-1, the V gene TRBV6-5, with unresolved D. The germline gives CDR1 MNHEY, CDR2 SVGAGI. The CDR3 is 12 amino acids. V lost 11 bases and J 5 bases, leaving 13 bases between the germline ends.

The chain has TRBV6-4 and TRBJ2-3, with 15 bases that match TRBD2. Germline CDR1 MRHNA, CDR2 SNTAGT. CDR3 length equals 15 residues. The V and J ends lost 5 bases and 10 bases, in that order; junction bases with no gene match: 7. The chain's CDR3 is CASSPRTSGRAPQYF. Written as DNA, the CDR3 is TGTGCCAGCAGTCCCAGGACTAGCGGGAGGGCCCCGCAGTATTTT.

This sequence joins TRBV28 and TRBJ1-5; D possibly corresponds to TRBD1 (5 bases). CDR1 and CDR2 from the germline V gene are MDHEN and SYDVKM. The CDR3 spans 16 residues. V dropped 7 bases and J dropped 3 bases, with 19 bases sitting between them. The CDR3: CASTLIRDGYNQPQHF. DNA for the CDR3: TGTGCCAGCACTCTCATCCGGGACGGTTACAATCAGCCCCAGCATTTT.

The chain links TRBV12-3 or TRBV12-4 to TRBJ2-1; D gene ambiguous. The V and J ends lost 4 bases and 8 bases respectively, with 9 bases between them. The CDR3 consists of 12 residues. CDR3 region: CASSSVTDEQFF. The CDR3 nucleotides read TGTGCCAGCAGTTCTGTCACCGATGAGCAGTTCTTC.

This clonotype was counted at least ten times. The chain uses TRBV19 and TRBJ2-7; no clear D. The CDR3 sequence is 14 residues long. V lost 3 bases, J lost 2 bases, and 11 bases lay in between. Per germline, CDR1 LNHDA and CDR2 SQIVND (reference sequence). The CDR3 spells CASSIVYRAYEQYF. In nucleotides, the CDR3 is TGTGCCAGTAGTATCGTCTACAGAGCCTACGAGCAGTACTTC.

This clonotype appeared once. The genes are TRBV9 and TRBJ2-5; the D is unclear. The ends were cut back, 4 bases at V and 6 bases at J, with 7 bases in the middle. This CDR3 region has 11 residues. Germline assignment: CDR1 SGDLS and CDR2 YYNGEE. CDR3 nucleotide sequence: TGTGCCAGCAGCTTAATGCAGACCCAGTACTTC. This translates into CASSLMQTQYF. The variable domain in full, completed from reference TRBV9 and TRBJ2-5, reads DSGVTQTPKHLITATGQRVTLRCSPRSGDLSVYWYQQSLDQGLQFLIQYYNGEERAKGNILERFSAQQFPDLHSELNLSSLELGDSALYFCASSLMQTQYFGPGTRLLVL.

The chain recombines TRBV28 with TRBJ1-1, with 8 bases that match TRBD1. The CDR3 is 16 amino acids. Germline CDR1 MDHEN, CDR2 SYDVKM. Trimming cost V 2 bases and J 4 bases; bases outside gene matches: 9. CDR3 bases: TGTGCCAGCAGTTTAGGGACAGGCGGTCGCAGCACTGAAGCTTTCTTT. Encoded protein: CASSLGTGGRSTEAFF.

This rearrangement joins TRBV10-2 to TRBJ2-3, with no clear D. This CDR3 contains 11 residues. Germline-derived CDR1 and CDR2 are WSHSY and SAAADI. Deletions cut 11 bases from V and 3 bases from J, with 9 bases between. Written as DNA, the CDR3 is TGCGCCTCCCACGGTACAGATACGCAGTATTTT. It specifies CASHGTDTQYF.

This clonotype showed up just a few times. This chain links TRBV19 with TRBJ1-5; D remains unclear. This CDR3 comprises 15 residues. Trimming took off 7 bases at V and 1 base at J, with 14 bases between the two ends. Per the germline V gene, CDR1 is LNHDA and CDR2 is SQIVND (reference sequence). For the CDR3, the DNA is TGTGCCAGTACCGGTTCAGTGGGGAGCAATCAGCCCCAGCATTTT. This sequence encodes CASTGSVGSNQPQHF.

This clonotype was observed a handful of times. This chain joins TRBV5-5 and TRBJ1-4; tentative D call: TRBD1 (5 bases). The length of the CDR3 is 14 residues. V dropped 7 bases and J dropped 0 bases, with 10 bases sitting between them. Germline lookup yields CDR1 SGHKS and CDR2 YYEKEE (reference sequence). CDR3: CASAGFATNEKLFF. CDR3 bases: TGTGCCAGCGCAGGGTTTGCAACTAATGAAAAACTGTTTTTT.

The DNA for the CDR3 is TGCGCCAGCAGCCTTCTTACTAGCGGCTTAGGGATCACAGATACGCAGTATTTT. As protein: CASSLLTSGLGITDTQYF. The chain uses TRBV5-1 and TRBJ2-3; TRBD2 matches 8 bases. V was clipped by 4 bases and J by 2 bases; unmatched bases: 15. Germline V lookup: CDR1 SGHRS, CDR2 YFSETQ. The CDR3 length is 18 residues.

A few counts support this clonotype. V gene TRBV7-2 combines with J gene TRBJ2-1; 9 bases match TRBD2. Germline V lookup: CDR1 SGHTA, CDR2 FQGNSA. The CDR3 is made up of 17 amino acids. Losses at the gene ends were 5 bases for V and 2 bases for J; bases not matched to a gene: 10. The CDR3 sequence is CASSPIGLASPYNEQFF. The CDR3, as DNA: TGTGCCAGCAGCCCAATCGGACTAGCGTCCCCCTACAATGAGCAGTTCTTC.

This clonotype was counted between two and nine times. The V call is TRBV9, the J call TRBJ1-3; tentatively, D is TRBD1 (6 bases). The CDR3 covers 14 residues. Trimming took 5 bases from V and 4 from J, leaving 13 bases between them. The germline V gene encodes CDR1 SGDLS and CDR2 YYNGEE. CDR3 nucleotides: TGTGCCAGCAGTTTGGACAGTTCGGGAAACACCATATATTTT. Amino acids: CASSLDSSGNTIYF.

V gene TRBV6-2 or TRBV6-3 combines with J gene TRBJ2-3, with 9 bases aligning to TRBD2. V was pared by 6 bases and J by 0 bases, with 7 bases of the junction left unmatched. The CDR3 is made up of 16 amino acids. Looked up from germline, CDR1 is MNHEY and CDR2 is SVGEGT. In DNA, the CDR3 is TGTGCCAGCAGCTTCACGACTAGCGGAAGCACAGATACGCAGTATTTT. This translates into CASSFTTSGSTDTQYF.